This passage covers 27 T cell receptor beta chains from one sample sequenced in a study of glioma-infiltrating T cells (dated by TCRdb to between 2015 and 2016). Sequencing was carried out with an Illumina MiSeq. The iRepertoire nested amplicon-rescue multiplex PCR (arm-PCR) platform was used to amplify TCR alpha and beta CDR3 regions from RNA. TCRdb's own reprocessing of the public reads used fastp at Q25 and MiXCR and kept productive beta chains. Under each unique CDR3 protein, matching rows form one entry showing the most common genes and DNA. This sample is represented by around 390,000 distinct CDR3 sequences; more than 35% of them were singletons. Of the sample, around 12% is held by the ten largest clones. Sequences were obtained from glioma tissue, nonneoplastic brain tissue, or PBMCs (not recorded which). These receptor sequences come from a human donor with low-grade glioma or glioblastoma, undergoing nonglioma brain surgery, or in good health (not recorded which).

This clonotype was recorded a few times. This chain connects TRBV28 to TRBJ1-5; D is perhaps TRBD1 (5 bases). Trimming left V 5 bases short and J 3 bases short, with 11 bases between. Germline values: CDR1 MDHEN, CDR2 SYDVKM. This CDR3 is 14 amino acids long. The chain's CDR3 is CASSPVGPNQPQHF. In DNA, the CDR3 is TGTGCCAGCAGTCCGGTGGGGCCCAATCAGCCCCAGCATTTT.

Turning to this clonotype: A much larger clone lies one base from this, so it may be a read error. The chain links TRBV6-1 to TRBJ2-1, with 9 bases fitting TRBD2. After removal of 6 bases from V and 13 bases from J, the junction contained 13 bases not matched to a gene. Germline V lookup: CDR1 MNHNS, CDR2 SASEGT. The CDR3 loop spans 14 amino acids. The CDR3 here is CASSPGSLAGLQFF. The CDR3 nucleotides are TGTGCCAGCAGCCCGGGGTCCCTAGCGGGGTTACAGTTCTTC.

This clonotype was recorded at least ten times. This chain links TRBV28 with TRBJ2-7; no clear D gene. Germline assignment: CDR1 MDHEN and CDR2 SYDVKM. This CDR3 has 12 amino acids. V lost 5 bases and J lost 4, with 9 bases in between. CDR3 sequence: CASSPQRYEQYF. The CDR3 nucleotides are TGTGCCAGCAGTCCACAACGGTACGAGCAGTACTTC.

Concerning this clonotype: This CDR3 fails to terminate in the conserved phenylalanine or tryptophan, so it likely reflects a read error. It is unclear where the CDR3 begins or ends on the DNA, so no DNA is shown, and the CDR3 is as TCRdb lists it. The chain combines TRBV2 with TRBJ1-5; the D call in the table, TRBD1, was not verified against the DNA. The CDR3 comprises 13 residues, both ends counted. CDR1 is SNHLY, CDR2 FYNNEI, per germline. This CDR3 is CASSGDLRDHKVA.

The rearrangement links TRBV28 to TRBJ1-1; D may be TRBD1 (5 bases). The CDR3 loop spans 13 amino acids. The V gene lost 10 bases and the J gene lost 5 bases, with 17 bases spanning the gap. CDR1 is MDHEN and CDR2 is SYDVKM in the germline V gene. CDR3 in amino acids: CAIIKGERTEAFF. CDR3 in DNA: TGTGCCATCATCAAAGGGGAGCGGACTGAAGCTTTCTTT.

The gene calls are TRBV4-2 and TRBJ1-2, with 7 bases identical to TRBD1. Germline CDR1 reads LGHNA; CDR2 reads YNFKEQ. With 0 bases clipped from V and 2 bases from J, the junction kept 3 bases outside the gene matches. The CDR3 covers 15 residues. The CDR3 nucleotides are TGTGCCAGCAGCCAAGATAGGGGGCTGAACTATGGCTACACCTTC. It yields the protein CASSQDRGLNYGYTF.

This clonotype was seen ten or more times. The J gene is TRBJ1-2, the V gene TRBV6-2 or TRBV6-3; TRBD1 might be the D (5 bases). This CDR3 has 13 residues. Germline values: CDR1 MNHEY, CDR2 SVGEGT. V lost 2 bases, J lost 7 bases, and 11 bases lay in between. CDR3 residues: CASSYAGPGGYTF. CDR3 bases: TGTGCCAGCAGTTACGCAGGGCCGGGTGGCTACACCTTC.

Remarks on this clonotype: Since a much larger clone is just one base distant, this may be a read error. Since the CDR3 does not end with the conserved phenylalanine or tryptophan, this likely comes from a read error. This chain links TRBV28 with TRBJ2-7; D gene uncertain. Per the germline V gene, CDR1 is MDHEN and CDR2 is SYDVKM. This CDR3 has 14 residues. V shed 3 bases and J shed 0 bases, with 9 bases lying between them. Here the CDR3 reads CASSLAGSSYEQYL. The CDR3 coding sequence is TGTGCCAGCAGTTTGGCCGGGTCCTCCTACGAGCAGTACCTC.

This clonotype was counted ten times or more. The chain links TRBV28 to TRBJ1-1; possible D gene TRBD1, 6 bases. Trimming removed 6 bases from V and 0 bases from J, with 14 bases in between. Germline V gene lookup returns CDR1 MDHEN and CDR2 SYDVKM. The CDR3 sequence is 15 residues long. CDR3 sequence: CASSKVHRVNTEAFF. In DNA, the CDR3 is TGTGCCAGCAGCAAAGTCCACAGGGTGAACACTGAAGCTTTCTTT.

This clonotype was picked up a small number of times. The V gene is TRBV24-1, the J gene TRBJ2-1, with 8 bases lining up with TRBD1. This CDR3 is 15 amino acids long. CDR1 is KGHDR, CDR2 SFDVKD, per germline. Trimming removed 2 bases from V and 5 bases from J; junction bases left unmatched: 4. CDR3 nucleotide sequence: TGTGCCACCAGTGATTCCGGACAGGGCAACAATGAGCAGTTCTTC. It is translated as CATSDSGQGNNEQFF.

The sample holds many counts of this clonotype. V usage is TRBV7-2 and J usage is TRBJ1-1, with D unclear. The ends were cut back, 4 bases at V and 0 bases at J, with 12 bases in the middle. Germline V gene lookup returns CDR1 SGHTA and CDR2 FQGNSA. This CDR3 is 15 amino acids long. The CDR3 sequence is CASSSEVGLNTEAFF. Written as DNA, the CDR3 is TGTGCCAGCAGCTCAGAAGTCGGCCTGAACACTGAAGCTTTCTTT.

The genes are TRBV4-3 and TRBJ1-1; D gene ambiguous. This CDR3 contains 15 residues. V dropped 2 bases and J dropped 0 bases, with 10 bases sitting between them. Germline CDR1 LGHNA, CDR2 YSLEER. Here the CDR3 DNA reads TGCGCCAGCAGCCAATATTCTAAGGTGAACACTGAAGCTTTCTTT. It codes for CASSQYSKVNTEAFF.

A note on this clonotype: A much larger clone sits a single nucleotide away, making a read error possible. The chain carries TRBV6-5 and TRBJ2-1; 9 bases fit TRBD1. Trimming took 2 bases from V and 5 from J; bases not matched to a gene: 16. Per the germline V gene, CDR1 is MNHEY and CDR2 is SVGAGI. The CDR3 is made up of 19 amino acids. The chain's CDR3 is CASSYRLFNRDRVNNEQFF. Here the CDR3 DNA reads TGTGCCAGCAGTTACCGTTTATTCAACCGGGACAGGGTGAACAATGAGCAGTTCTTC.

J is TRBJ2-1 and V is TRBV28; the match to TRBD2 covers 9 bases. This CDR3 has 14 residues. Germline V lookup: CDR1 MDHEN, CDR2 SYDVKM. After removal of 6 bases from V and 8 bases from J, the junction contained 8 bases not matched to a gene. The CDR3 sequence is CASRGLARLHEQFF. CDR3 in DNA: TGTGCCAGCAGAGGACTAGCGCGACTCCATGAGCAGTTCTTC.

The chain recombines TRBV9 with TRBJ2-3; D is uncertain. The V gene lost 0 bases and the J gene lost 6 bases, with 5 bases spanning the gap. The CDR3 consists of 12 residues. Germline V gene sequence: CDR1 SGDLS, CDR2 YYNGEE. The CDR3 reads CASSVEFDTQYF. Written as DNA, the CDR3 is TGTGCCAGCAGCGTAGAGTTCGATACGCAGTATTTT.

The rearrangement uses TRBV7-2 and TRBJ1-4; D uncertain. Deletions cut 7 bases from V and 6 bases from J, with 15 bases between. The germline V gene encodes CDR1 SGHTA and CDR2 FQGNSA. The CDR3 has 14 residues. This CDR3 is CASTNPPSYEKLFF. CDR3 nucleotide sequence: TGTGCCAGCACCAACCCTCCCTCGTATGAAAAACTGTTTTTT.

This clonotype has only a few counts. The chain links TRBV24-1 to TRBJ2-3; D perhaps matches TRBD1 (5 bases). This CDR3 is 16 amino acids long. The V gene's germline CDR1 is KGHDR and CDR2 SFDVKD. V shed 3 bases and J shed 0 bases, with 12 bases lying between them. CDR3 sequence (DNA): TGTGCCACCAGTGATACTGCAGGGCCTAGCACAGATACGCAGTATTTT. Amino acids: CATSDTAGPSTDTQYF.

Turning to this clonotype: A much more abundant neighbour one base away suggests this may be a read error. This CDR3 is CASKDRGETQYF. DNA for the CDR3: TGTGCCAGCAAAGACAGGGGGGAGACCCAGTACTTC. The genes are TRBV2 and TRBJ2-5; TRBD1 matches 9 bases. The V gene's germline CDR1 is SNHLY and CDR2 FYNNEI. The CDR3 is made up of 12 amino acids. J gave up 5 bases and V 7 bases, and 2 bases lay outside the gene matches.

The CDR3 nucleotides are TGCAGTGCTAGCTCCCCACTACTAGAGGGCGGTGAGCAGTTCTTC. Amino acid sequence: CSASSPLLEGGEQFF. This chain uses TRBV20-1 with TRBJ2-1, with a possible D match to TRBD2 (5 bases). Trimming took off 3 bases at V and 9 bases at J, with 21 bases between the two ends. CDR1 and CDR2 (germline): DFQATT, SNEGSKA (reference sequence). This CDR3 comprises 15 residues.

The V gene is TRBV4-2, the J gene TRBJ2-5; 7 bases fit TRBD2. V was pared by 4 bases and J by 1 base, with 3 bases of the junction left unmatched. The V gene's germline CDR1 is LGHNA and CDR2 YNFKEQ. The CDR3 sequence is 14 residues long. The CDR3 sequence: CASSPASGQETQYF. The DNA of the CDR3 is TGTGCCAGCAGCCCAGCTAGCGGCCAAGAGACCCAGTACTTC.

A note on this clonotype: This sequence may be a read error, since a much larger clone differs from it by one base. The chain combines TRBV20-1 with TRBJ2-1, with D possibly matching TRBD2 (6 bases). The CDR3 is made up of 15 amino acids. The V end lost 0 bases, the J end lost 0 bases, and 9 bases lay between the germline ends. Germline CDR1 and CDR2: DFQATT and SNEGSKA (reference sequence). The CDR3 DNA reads TGCAGTGCTAGAGATCGGGGGAACTCCTACAATGAGCAGTTCTTC. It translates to CSARDRGNSYNEQFF.

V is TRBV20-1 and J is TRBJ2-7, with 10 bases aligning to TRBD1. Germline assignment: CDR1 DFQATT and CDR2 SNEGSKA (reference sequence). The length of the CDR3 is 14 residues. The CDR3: CSPGQGFSTYEQYF. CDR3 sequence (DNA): TGCAGCCCGGGACAGGGGTTCAGTACTTACGAGCAGTACTTC.

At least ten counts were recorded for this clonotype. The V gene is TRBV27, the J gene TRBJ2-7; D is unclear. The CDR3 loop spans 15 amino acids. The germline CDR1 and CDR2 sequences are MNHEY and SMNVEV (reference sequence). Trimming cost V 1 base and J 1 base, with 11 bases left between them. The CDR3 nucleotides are TGTGCCAGCAGTTTATACCGTCTTCGATCCTACGAGCAGTACTTC. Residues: CASSLYRLRSYEQYF.

The CDR3, as DNA: TGTGCCACCAGCCTCCGAAGTACTAGCGGGAGAGTTGAGCAGTACTTC. This gives the protein CATSLRSTSGRVEQYF. The chain couples TRBV15 to TRBJ2-7; 11 nucleotides line up with TRBD2. CDR1 is LNHNV and CDR2 is YYDKDF in the germline V gene (reference sequence). The CDR3 contains 16 residues. V lost 5 bases and J lost 7; bases outside the gene matches: 13. Combining the CDR3 with reference TRBV15 and TRBJ2-7 gives the whole variable domain DAMVIQNPRYQVTQFGKPVTLSCSQTLNHNVMYWYQQKSSQAPKLLFHYYDKDFNNEADTPDNFQSRRPNTSFCFLDIRSPGLGDTAMYLCATSLRSTSGRVEQYFGPGTRLTVT.

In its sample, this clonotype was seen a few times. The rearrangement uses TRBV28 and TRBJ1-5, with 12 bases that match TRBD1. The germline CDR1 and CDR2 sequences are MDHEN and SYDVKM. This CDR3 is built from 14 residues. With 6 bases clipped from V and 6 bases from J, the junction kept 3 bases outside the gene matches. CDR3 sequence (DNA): TGTGCCAGCAGGGGACAGGGGGCGACTCAGCCCCAGCATTTT. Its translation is CASRGQGATQPQHF. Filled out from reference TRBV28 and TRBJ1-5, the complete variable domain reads DVKVTQSSRYLVKRTGEKVFLECVQDMDHENMFWYRQDPGLGLRLIYFSYDVKMKEKGDIPEGYSVSREKKERFSLILESASTNQTSMYLCASRGQGATQPQHFGDGTRLSIL.

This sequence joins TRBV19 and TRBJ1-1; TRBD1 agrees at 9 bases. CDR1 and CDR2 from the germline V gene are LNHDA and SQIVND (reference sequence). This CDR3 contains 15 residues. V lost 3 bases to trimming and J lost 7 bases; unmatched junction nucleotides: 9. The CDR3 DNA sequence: TGTGCCAGTAGTATGCCGGGACAGGGACGGATTGAAGCTTTCTTT. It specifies CASSMPGQGRIEAFF.

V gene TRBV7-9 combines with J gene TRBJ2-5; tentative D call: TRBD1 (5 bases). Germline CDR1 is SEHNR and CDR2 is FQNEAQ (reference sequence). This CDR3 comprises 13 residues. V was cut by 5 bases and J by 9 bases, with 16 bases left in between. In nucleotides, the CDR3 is TGTGCCAGCAGCGTAGTGGCTCAAGGGGCCCAGTACTTC. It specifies CASSVVAQGAQYF.